The next 30 T cell receptor beta chains were all read from a single sample in a study of blood T cell repertoires in COVID-19. Data came from immunoSEQ multiplex PCR; TCRdb stores just in-frame clones and leaves some out. Among roughly 76,000 clones listed, 70% to 80% were seen once. Sequencing input: peripheral blood. These receptors were taken from a man aged 70-80 years with acute or convalescent COVID-19.

This chain links TRBV4-3 with TRBJ2-1; no reliable D call. The CDR3 loop spans 13 amino acids. V lost 3 bases to trimming and J lost 4 bases, with 7 bases between them. Germline CDR1 reads LGHNA; CDR2 reads YSLEER. The CDR3 loop reads CASSQTTYNEQFF. The CDR3 nucleotides are TGCGCCAGCAGCCAGACGACTTACAATGAGCAGTTCTTC.

V and J are TRBV19 and TRBJ2-7; perhaps TRBD1 as D (6 bases). V was cut by 5 bases and J by 4 bases, with 9 bases left in between. Germline CDR1 LNHDA, CDR2 SQIVND (reference sequence). CDR3 length equals 12 residues. The CDR3 nucleotides are TGTGCCAGTAGTTCGGGACAATACGAGCAGTACTTC. Translation gives CASSSGQYEQYF. Supplemented by reference TRBV19 and TRBJ2-7, the full variable domain reads DGGITQSPKYLFRKEGQNVTLSCEQNLNHDAMYWYRQDPGQGLRLIYYSQIVNDFQKGDIAEGYSVSREKKESFPLTVTSAQKNPTAFYLCASSSGQYEQYFGPGTRLTVT.

The rearrangement links TRBV29-1 to TRBJ2-5, with 11 bases aligning to TRBD2. The CDR3 extends over 15 amino acids. The J segment lost 4 bases and the V segment lost 6 bases, leaving 10 bases of the junction unmatched. Germline lookup yields CDR1 SQVTM and CDR2 ANQGSEA. This chain's CDR3 is CSVGTSGSGRETQYF. CDR3 nucleotide sequence: TGCAGCGTCGGAACTAGCGGGAGTGGGAGAGAGACCCAGTACTTC.

V gene TRBV27 combines with J gene TRBJ1-4; weak D call: TRBD1 (5 bases). The V gene's germline CDR1 is MNHEY and CDR2 SMNVEV (reference sequence). This CDR3 is built from 15 residues. The V and J ends lost 3 bases and 3 bases respectively, with 11 bases between them. Written as DNA, the CDR3 is TGTGCCAGCAGTTTGGTCAGGGCAGCTAATGAAAAACTGTTTTTT. This translates into CASSLVRAANEKLFF. Supplemented by reference TRBV27 and TRBJ1-4, the full variable domain reads EAQVTQNPRYLITVTGKKLTVTCSQNMNHEYMSWYRQDPGLGLRQIYYSMNVEVTDKGDVPEGYKVSRKEKRNFPLILESPSPNQTSLYFCASSLVRAANEKLFFGSGTQLSVL.

With respect to this clone: Other DNA sequences in the same sample also yield this CDR3. This rearrangement joins TRBV7-9 to TRBJ1-5, with D unclear. Germline V gene data show CDR1 as SEHNR and CDR2 as FQNEAQ (reference sequence). The CDR3 spans 15 residues. V was pared by 0 bases and J by 2 bases, with 8 bases between. DNA of the CDR3: TGTGCCAGCAGCTTAGCGCACGGAGGCAATCAGCCCCAGCATTTT. It translates to CASSLAHGGNQPQHF.

This clone turned up a few times. CDR3 bases: TGTGCCAGCAGCCCCGTAGAGGCCCCGGGGACTGAAGCTTTCTTT. It yields the protein CASSPVEAPGTEAFF. V and J are TRBV6-2 or TRBV6-3 and TRBJ1-1, with D unclear. The germline V gene has CDR1 MNHEY and CDR2 SVGEGT. V dropped 6 bases and J dropped 5 bases, with 19 bases sitting between them. CDR3 length: 15 residues.

This chain joins TRBV5-1 and TRBJ1-4; D might be TRBD1 (5 bases). Germline loops: CDR1 SGHRS, CDR2 YFSETQ. This CDR3 region has 14 residues. Trimming pared 0 bases from V and 7 bases from J, leaving 10 bases between. DNA of the CDR3: TGCGCCAGCAGCTTGGGGCAGGGCGGTGAAAAACTGTTTTTT. Translating gives CASSLGQGGEKLFF.

This chain joins TRBV28 and TRBJ2-1, with TRBD2 identical over 8 bases. With 6 bases clipped from V and 6 bases from J, the junction kept 13 bases outside the gene matches. The CDR3 is 16 amino acids. In germline, CDR1 is MDHEN, CDR2 SYDVKM. CDR3 residues: CASSPGGTRSRNEQFF. DNA for the CDR3: TGTGCCAGCAGCCCCGGGGGGACTAGAAGTCGCAATGAGCAGTTCTTC.

The genes are TRBV2 and TRBJ2-1; D is perhaps TRBD2 (5 bases). There are 14 residues in the CDR3. Germline CDR1 is SNHLY and CDR2 is FYNNEI. Trimming removed 3 bases from V and 4 bases from J, with 10 bases in between. The CDR3 region has the DNA TGTGCCAGCAGTGAGGACTTCCCTTACAATGAGCAGTTCTTC. As protein: CASSEDFPYNEQFF.

In this sample, this clone turned up a few times. The chain uses TRBV6-5 and TRBJ2-1; TRBD2 matches at 8 bases. The CDR3 extends over 13 amino acids. With 10 bases clipped from V and 8 bases from J, the junction kept 10 bases outside the gene matches. Germline lookup yields CDR1 MNHEY and CDR2 SVGAGI. CDR3 sequence: CATGGWVGYEQFF. The CDR3 DNA is TGTGCCACGGGAGGGTGGGTTGGCTATGAGCAGTTCTTC.

As DNA, the CDR3 is TGTGCCAGCAGTTACCGTGGCAGGGGCGCTAACTATGGCTACACCTTC. It codes for CASSYRGRGANYGYTF. The genes are TRBV6-6 and TRBJ1-2; D perhaps matches TRBD1 (6 bases). The germline V gene encodes CDR1 MNHNY and CDR2 SVGAGI (reference sequence). Trimming shortened V by 2 bases and J by 0 bases, and 13 bases separated the two germline ends. The CDR3 is made up of 16 amino acids.

This sequence joins TRBV12-3 or TRBV12-4 and TRBJ1-2, with D possibly being TRBD1 (6 bases). Trimming pared 2 bases from V and 4 bases from J, leaving 8 bases between. There are 13 residues in the CDR3. The CDR3 spells CASSLQGPYGYTF. CDR3 in DNA: TGTGCCAGCAGTTTACAGGGGCCCTATGGCTACACCTTC.

This chain joins TRBV15 and TRBJ1-4; maybe TRBD1 (5 bases). Germline CDR1 reads LNHNV; CDR2 reads YYDKDF (reference sequence). Trimming took 1 base from V and 8 from J, leaving 8 bases between them. The CDR3 covers 13 residues. In DNA form, the CDR3 reads TGTGCCACCAGCAGAGGGGCAGGGGAAAAACTGTTTTTT. Translation gives CATSRGAGEKLFF.

J is TRBJ2-4 and V is TRBV19; D is unresolved. Trimming took 6 bases from V and 0 from J, leaving 9 bases between them. Per germline, CDR1 LNHDA and CDR2 SQIVND (reference sequence). The CDR3 has 14 residues. The CDR3 spells CASSPEVAKNIQYF. In DNA, the CDR3 is TGTGCCAGTAGCCCAGAGGTAGCCAAAAACATTCAGTACTTC.

This clone was seen more than once but under ten times. The rearrangement uses TRBV7-3 and TRBJ2-7; 9 bases are a match to TRBD1. J was trimmed by 6 bases and V by 3 bases; bases with no gene match: 3. CDR1 and CDR2 from the germline V gene are SGHTA and FQGTGA. This CDR3 spans 13 amino acids. CDR3 DNA sequence: TGTGCCAGCAGCTTCCTGACAGGGGGCGAGCAGTACTTC. It yields the protein CASSFLTGGEQYF.

The chain recombines TRBV27 with TRBJ1-6, with 12 positions matching TRBD1. The germline CDR1 and CDR2 sequences are MNHEY and SMNVEV (reference sequence). The CDR3 is 15 amino acids. Trimming removed 8 bases from V and 9 bases from J; junction bases left unmatched: 8. The CDR3 DNA sequence: TGTGCCAGCGGGGACAGGGGGCAATTGGGTTCACCCCTCCACTTT. It codes for CASGDRGQLGSPLHF.

CDR3 in DNA: TGTGCCAGCAGCCGAACGGGACTGGTGGGTCGGATGAATGAGCAGTTCTTC. It yields the protein CASSRTGLVGRMNEQFF. V and J are TRBV27 and TRBJ2-1; D is perhaps TRBD2 (6 bases). CDR3 length: 17 amino acids. The V gene lost 6 bases and the J gene lost 7 bases, with 25 bases spanning the gap. Germline V lookup: CDR1 MNHEY, CDR2 SMNVEV (reference sequence).

This chain joins TRBV7-2 and TRBJ1-5; 7 bases map to TRBD1. Germline trimming cut 4 bases from V and 2 bases from J; bases unmatched to any gene: 8. The CDR3 extends over 16 amino acids. Germline loops: CDR1 SGHTA, CDR2 FQGNSA. The CDR3 is CASSSTGPWGNQPQHF. DNA for the CDR3: TGTGCCAGCAGCTCGACAGGGCCCTGGGGCAATCAGCCCCAGCATTTT. Supplemented by reference TRBV7-2 and TRBJ1-5, the full variable domain reads GAGVSQSPSNKVTEKGKDVELRCDPISGHTALYWYRQSLGQGLEFLIYFQGNSAPDKSGLPSDRFSAERTGGSVSTLTIQRTQQEDSAVYLCASSSTGPWGNQPQHFGDGTRLSIL.

This chain uses TRBV6-5 with TRBJ2-7; D remains ambiguous. The length of the CDR3 is 13 residues. V shed 6 bases and J shed 1 base, with 10 bases lying between them. Germline V gives CDR1 MNHEY, CDR2 SVGAGI. The CDR3 reads CASSSSISYEQYF. CDR3 in DNA: TGTGCCAGCAGCTCAAGCATATCCTACGAGCAGTACTTC.

The chain carries TRBV7-2 and TRBJ2-1; TRBD2 agrees at 8 bases. The length of the CDR3 is 16 residues. V lost 4 bases and J lost 3; bases outside the gene matches: 8. Germline V lookup: CDR1 SGHTA, CDR2 FQGNSA. CDR3 in amino acids: CASSYGGERGYNEQFF. The CDR3 region has the DNA TGTGCCAGCAGCTACGGGGGGGAGCGGGGCTACAATGAGCAGTTCTTC.

This clone has a single count. In nucleotides, the CDR3 is TGTGCCAGCAGCTTGTTAGCTCCTACTATGAACACTGAAGCTTTCTTT. Amino acids: CASSLLAPTMNTEAFF. J is TRBJ1-1 and V is TRBV5-6, with D unclear. The CDR3 consists of 16 residues. V was shortened by 1 base and J by 0 bases, with 13 bases between the two germline ends. Germline CDR1 SGHDT, CDR2 YYEEEE.

This clone was recorded only once. The genes are TRBV6-5 and TRBJ2-1; 8 nucleotides match TRBD2. The CDR3 has 15 residues. Unmatched junction bases numbered 7, after V lost 7 bases and J lost 2 bases. In germline, CDR1 is MNHEY, CDR2 SVGAGI. CDR3 loop: CASTPGGRTYNEQFF. For the CDR3, the DNA is TGTGCCAGCACCCCGGGGGGGAGGACCTACAATGAGCAGTTCTTC.

This chain links TRBV2 with TRBJ2-3; 11 nucleotides line up with TRBD2. Germline V gene lookup returns CDR1 SNHLY and CDR2 FYNNEI. The V segment lost 1 base and the J segment 7 bases; nucleotides outside the gene matches: 4. This CDR3 spans 15 amino acids. CDR3 residues: CASSEGTSGSHTQYF. The CDR3 nucleotides are TGTGCCAGCAGTGAAGGGACTAGCGGGTCGCATACGCAGTATTTT.

The chain recombines TRBV28 with TRBJ2-6, with D unclear. Deletions cut 6 bases from V and 0 bases from J, with 12 bases between. The CDR3 is made up of 16 amino acids. Germline loops: CDR1 MDHEN, CDR2 SYDVKM. The CDR3 loop is CASRTHGVSGANVLTF. Written as DNA, the CDR3 is TGTGCCAGCAGGACCCACGGAGTCTCTGGGGCCAACGTCCTGACTTTC.

This CDR3 is CASSPLGPAETQYF. In DNA form, the CDR3 reads TGTGCCAGCAGCCCCCTGGGGCCGGCGGAGACCCAGTACTTC. The chain employs TRBV28 and TRBJ2-5, with D possibly being TRBD1 (5 bases). Trimming shortened V by 6 bases and J by 5 bases, and 16 bases separated the two germline ends. This CDR3 has 14 amino acids. Germline V gene data show CDR1 as MDHEN and CDR2 as SYDVKM.

This clone was seen a few times. The rearrangement uses TRBV25-1 and TRBJ2-1; D is uncertain. Germline CDR1 and CDR2: MGHDK and SYGVNS. The CDR3 is 14 amino acids. V lost 5 bases and J 4 bases, leaving 12 bases between the germline ends. CDR3 bases: TGTGCCAGCAGTCCCTCGGCCAGGTACAATGAGCAGTTCTTC. Its translation: CASSPSARYNEQFF. The full variable domain, in which reference TRBV25-1 and TRBJ2-1 provide the parts outside the CDR3, is EADIYQTPRYLVIGTGKKITLECSQTMGHDKMYWYQQDPGMELHLIHYSYGVNSTEKGDLSSESTVSRIRTEHFPLTLESARPSHTSQYLCASSPSARYNEQFFGPGTRLTVL.

V is TRBV10-2 and J is TRBJ2-1, with 11 nucleotides matching TRBD2. J was trimmed by 7 bases and V by 6 bases; bases with no gene match: 8. This CDR3 spans 15 amino acids. The germline V gene has CDR1 WSHSY and CDR2 SAAADI. The CDR3 DNA follows: TGCGCCAGCAGCCCAACCGGGACTAGCGGTAATGAGCAGTTCTTC. It encodes CASSPTGTSGNEQFF.

This clone came up a few times. The gene calls are TRBV21-1 and TRBJ1-2; TRBD1, as called in the table, went unchecked against the DNA. TRBV21-1 is given as a pseudogene. The CDR3 length is 11 residues. For the CDR3, the DNA is TGTGCCAGCCACAGGGTGGACGGCTACACCTTC. Translated: CASHRVDGYTF.

This clone has just a few counts. The chain uses TRBV6-6 and TRBJ2-7; TRBD1 agrees at 9 bases. The CDR3 spans 13 residues. Germline loops: CDR1 MNHNY, CDR2 SVGAGI (reference sequence). J was trimmed by 6 bases and V by 4 bases; bases with no gene match: 4. DNA of the CDR3: TGTGCCAGCAGTTTCAGGACAGGGGTCGAGCAGTACTTC. It encodes CASSFRTGVEQYF.

Here the CDR3 DNA reads TGCGCCAGCAGACCCAAAGCCAGGGAATTCTCCTACGAGCAGTACTTC. Its protein product is CASRPKAREFSYEQYF. The V and J genes are TRBV5-1 and TRBJ2-7; a weak D match, TRBD1 (5 bases). Between the trimmed V and J ends, which lost 5 bases and 0 bases, there was a span of 18 bases. The CDR3 contains 16 residues. Germline CDR1 is SGHRS and CDR2 is YFSETQ.